The clone carrying this T cell receptor beta chain was counted ten times or more. Its specificity is not known. Amplification targeted the TCR beta CDR3 regions, with RNA transcripts as the source material. RT-PCR in the first round used HTBI primers; a second-round multiplex PCR followed. TCRdb re-called the multiplex PCR reads with MiXCR, one entry per CDR3 protein. Here the sample spans hundreds of thousands of distinct CDR3 sequences, roughly 21% being singletons. Where ophthalmopathy was absent within 18 months of follow-up, hyperthyroidism was stable. The sample belongs to a study of Graves' ophthalmopathy and Graves' hyperthyroidism. Points from the study as a whole: The model forecast ophthalmopathy progression, reaching roughly 64% sensitivity and around 73% specificity. Blood shared most expanded thyroid clonotypes above 0.001 frequency. Using 13 signatures, a model distinguished ophthalmopathy from stable hyperthyroidism, reaching around 86% sensitivity and 81.08% specificity.

Sequenced material: peripheral blood. This sequence originates from a woman between 18 and 30 years old with stable Graves' hyperthyroidism.

CDR3 protein: CAISDSGQINTEAFF. CDR3 sequence (DNA): TGTGCCATCAGTGATTCGGGGCAGATTAACACTGAAGCTTTCTTT. The J gene is TRBJ1-1, the V gene TRBV10-3; tentative D call: TRBD1 (5 bases). V was shortened by 3 bases and J by 2 bases, with 13 bases between the two germline ends. Per germline, CDR1 ENHRY and CDR2 SYGVKD. CDR3 length equals 15 residues.